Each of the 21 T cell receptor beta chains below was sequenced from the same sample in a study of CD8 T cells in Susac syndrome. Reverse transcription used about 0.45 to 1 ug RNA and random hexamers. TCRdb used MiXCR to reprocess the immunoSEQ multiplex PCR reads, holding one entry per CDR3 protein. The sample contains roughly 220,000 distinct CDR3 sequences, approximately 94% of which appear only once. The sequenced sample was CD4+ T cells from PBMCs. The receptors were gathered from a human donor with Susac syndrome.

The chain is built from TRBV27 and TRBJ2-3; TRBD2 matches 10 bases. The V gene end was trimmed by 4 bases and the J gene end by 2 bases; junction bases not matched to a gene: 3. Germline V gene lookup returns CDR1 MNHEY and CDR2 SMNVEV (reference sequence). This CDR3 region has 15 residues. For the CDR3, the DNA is TGTGCCAGCAGTTCGACTAGCGGGTTCACAGATACGCAGTATTTT. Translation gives CASSSTSGFTDTQYF.

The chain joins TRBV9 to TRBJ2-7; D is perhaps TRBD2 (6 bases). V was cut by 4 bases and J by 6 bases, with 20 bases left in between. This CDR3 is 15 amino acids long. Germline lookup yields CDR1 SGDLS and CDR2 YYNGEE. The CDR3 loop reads CASSSGPPGVGEQYF. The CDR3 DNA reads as TGTGCCAGCAGCTCCGGGCCCCCGGGGGTGGGCGAGCAGTACTTC.

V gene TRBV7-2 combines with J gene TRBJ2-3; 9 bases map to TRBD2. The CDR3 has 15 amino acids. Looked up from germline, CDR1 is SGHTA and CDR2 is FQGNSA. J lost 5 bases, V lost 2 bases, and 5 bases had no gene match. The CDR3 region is CASSLRGGAGDTQYF. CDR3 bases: TGTGCCAGCAGCTTACGCGGGGGGGCCGGAGATACGCAGTATTTT.

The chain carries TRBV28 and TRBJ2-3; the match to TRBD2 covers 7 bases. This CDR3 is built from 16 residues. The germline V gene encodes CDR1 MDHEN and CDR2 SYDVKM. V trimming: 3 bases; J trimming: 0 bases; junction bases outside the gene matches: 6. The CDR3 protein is CASSFSTGGSTDTQYF. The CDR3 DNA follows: TGTGCCAGCAGTTTCTCTACCGGGGGGAGCACAGATACGCAGTATTTT.

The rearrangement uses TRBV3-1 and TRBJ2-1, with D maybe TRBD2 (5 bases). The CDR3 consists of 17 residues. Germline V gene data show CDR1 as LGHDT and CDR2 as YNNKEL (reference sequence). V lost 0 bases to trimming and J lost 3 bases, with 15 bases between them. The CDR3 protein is CASSQEGERSFYNEQFF. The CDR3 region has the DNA TGTGCCAGCAGCCAAGAGGGTGAGCGGTCCTTCTACAATGAGCAGTTCTTC.

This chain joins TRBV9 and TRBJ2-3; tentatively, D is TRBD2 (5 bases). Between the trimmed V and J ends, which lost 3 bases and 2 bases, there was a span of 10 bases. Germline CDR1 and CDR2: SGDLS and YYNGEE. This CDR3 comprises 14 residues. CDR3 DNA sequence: TGTGCCAGCAGCGGGCGGGTCTACACAGATACGCAGTATTTT. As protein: CASSGRVYTDTQYF. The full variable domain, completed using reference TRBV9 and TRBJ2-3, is DSGVTQTPKHLITATGQRVTLRCSPRSGDLSVYWYQQSLDQGLQFLIQYYNGEERAKGNILERFSAQQFPDLHSELNLSSLELGDSALYFCASSGRVYTDTQYFGPGTRLTVL.

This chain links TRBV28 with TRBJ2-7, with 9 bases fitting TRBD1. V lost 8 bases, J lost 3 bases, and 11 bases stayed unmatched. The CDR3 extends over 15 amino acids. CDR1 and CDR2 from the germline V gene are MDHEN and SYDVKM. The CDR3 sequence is CASLNPGQGVYEQYF. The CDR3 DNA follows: TGTGCCAGCTTAAACCCGGGACAGGGAGTCTACGAGCAGTACTTC.

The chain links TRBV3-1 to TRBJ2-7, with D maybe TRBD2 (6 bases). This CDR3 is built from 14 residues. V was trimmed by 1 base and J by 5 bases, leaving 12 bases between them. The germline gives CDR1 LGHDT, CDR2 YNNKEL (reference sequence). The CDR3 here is CASSQAGSGDEQYF. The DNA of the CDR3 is TGTGCCAGCAGCCAAGCCGGGTCGGGGGACGAGCAGTACTTC.

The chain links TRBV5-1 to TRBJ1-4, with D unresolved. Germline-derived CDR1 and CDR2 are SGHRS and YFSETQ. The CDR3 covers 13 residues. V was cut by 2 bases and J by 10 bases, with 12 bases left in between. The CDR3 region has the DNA TGCGCCAGCAGCTTCGACCTAGGAGGAAAACTGTTTTTT. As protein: CASSFDLGGKLFF.

The CDR3 sequence is CASSKGETQYF. In DNA, the CDR3 is TGCGCCAGCAGCAAAGGGGAGACCCAGTACTTC. This chain connects TRBV4-3 to TRBJ2-5; D is unclear. The CDR3 totals 11 residues. Germline CDR1 LGHNA, CDR2 YSLEER. Trimming left V 5 bases short and J 5 bases short, with 6 bases between.

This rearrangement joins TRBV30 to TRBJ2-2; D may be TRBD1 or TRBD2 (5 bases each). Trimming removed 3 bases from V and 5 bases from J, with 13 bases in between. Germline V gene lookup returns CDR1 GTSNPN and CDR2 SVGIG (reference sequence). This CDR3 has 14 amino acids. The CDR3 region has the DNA TGTGCCTGGAGGGGTCAGGGACGGACCGGGGAGCTGTTTTTT. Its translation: CAWRGQGRTGELFF.

In DNA form, the CDR3 reads TGTGCCAGCAGCCGTCCGTTCGGCACTGAAGCTTTCTTT. Translating gives CASSRPFGTEAFF. The gene calls are TRBV11-2 and TRBJ1-1; D ambiguous. The CDR3 contains 13 residues. Germline values: CDR1 SGHAT, CDR2 FQNNGV. V lost 5 bases to trimming and J lost 4 bases, with 11 bases between them.

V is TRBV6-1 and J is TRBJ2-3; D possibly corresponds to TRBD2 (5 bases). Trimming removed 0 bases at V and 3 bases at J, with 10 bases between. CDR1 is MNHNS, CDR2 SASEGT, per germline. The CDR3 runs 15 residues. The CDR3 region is CASSEARDWTDTQYF. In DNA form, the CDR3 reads TGTGCCAGCAGTGAAGCGAGGGATTGGACAGATACGCAGTATTTT.

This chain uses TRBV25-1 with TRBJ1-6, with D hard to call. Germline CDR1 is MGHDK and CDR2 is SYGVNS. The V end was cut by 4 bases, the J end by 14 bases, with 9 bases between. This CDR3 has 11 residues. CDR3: CASSVPGALHF. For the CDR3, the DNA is TGTGCCAGCAGTGTACCTGGGGCCCTCCACTTT.

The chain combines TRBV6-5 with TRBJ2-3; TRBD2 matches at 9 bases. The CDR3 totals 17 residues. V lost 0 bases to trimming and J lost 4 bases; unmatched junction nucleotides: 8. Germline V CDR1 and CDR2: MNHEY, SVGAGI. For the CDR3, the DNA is TGTGCCAGCAGTTACTCGATCGGTCTAGCGGGGCCAGATACGCAGTATTTT. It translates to CASSYSIGLAGPDTQYF.

In nucleotides, the CDR3 is TGCAGTGCTAGCGGGAGGGCGCACAACTATGGCTACACCTTC. This gives the protein CSASGRAHNYGYTF. V is TRBV20-1 and J is TRBJ1-2; D ambiguous. V was clipped by 3 bases and J by 2 bases, with 13 bases between them. The germline gives CDR1 DFQATT, CDR2 SNEGSKA (reference sequence). This CDR3 has 14 amino acids.

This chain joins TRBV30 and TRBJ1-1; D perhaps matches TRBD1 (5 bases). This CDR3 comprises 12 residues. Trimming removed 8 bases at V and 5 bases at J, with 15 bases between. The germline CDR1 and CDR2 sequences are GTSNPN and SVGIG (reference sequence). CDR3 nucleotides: TGTGCCCTGGTGCCCAGGGAAACTGAAGCTTTCTTT. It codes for CALVPRETEAFF.

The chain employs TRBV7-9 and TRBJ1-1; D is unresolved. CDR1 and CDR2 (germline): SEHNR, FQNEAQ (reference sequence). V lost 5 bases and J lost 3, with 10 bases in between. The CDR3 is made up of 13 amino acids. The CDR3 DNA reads TGTGCCAGCAGCAACACCCAGTACACTGAAGCTTTCTTT. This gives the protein CASSNTQYTEAFF.

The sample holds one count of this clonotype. DNA for the CDR3: TGCGCCAGCAGCCGCCAGACAGGGGACGGTAGCAATCAGCCCCAGCATTTT. Translation: CASSRQTGDGSNQPQHF. The chain links TRBV4-1 to TRBJ1-5; TRBD1 matches 8 bases. CDR1 and CDR2 (germline): MGHRA, YSYEKL. CDR3 size: 17 residues. The trim removed 4 bases at V and 0 bases at J, leaving 8 bases unmatched.

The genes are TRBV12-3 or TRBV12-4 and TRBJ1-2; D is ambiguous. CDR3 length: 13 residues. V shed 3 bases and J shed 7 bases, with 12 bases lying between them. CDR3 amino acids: CASSFGVLSGYTF. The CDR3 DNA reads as TGTGCCAGCAGTTTTGGGGTTTTAAGTGGCTACACCTTC.

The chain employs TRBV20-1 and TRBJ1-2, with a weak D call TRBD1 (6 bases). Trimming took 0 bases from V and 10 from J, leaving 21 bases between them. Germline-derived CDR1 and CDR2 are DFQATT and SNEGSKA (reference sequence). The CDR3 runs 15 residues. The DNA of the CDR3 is TGCAGTGCTAGAGATGGTCAGTTCTCCGACAGGCCCTACACCTTC. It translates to CSARDGQFSDRPYTF.